The 23 T cell receptor beta chains reported below all come from one sample, sequenced in a study of shared clonotypes between healthy human individuals. Some clones are missing from TCRdb's copy, which holds only in-frame ones; the method was immunoSEQ multiplex PCR. The table records 950,000 to 1,100,000 clones, more than 60% of them present only once. The specimen was memory CD4+ T cells sorted from blood. Subset noted: CD45RA-negative fraction. These receptors were collected from a man younger than 30 in good health.

The chain couples TRBV2 to TRBJ2-2, with a possible D match to TRBD1 (6 bases). Germline values: CDR1 SNHLY, CDR2 FYNNEI. CDR3 length: 15 amino acids. The V end was cut by 4 bases, the J end by 5 bases, with 14 bases between. The CDR3 is CASSGGTSPTGELFF. The CDR3 DNA follows: TGTGCCAGCAGTGGGGGGACATCCCCAACCGGGGAGCTGTTTTTT.

The V and J genes are TRBV6-1 and TRBJ2-7; 9 bases match TRBD2. The CDR3 runs 15 residues. The J segment lost 4 bases and the V segment lost 1 base, leaving 5 bases of the junction unmatched. CDR1 MNHNS and CDR2 SASEGT come from the germline V gene. The CDR3 loop is CASSEERLAGYEQYF. DNA for the CDR3: TGTGCCAGCAGTGAAGAGCGGCTAGCGGGGTACGAGCAGTACTTC.

The gene calls are TRBV27 and TRBJ2-3; tentative D call: TRBD1 (5 bases). This CDR3 spans 17 amino acids. Trimming left V 4 bases short and J 2 bases short, with 19 bases between. Germline V gives CDR1 MNHEY, CDR2 SMNVEV (reference sequence). CDR3 sequence: CASSSRQIQPFTDTQYF. Written as DNA, the CDR3 is TGTGCCAGCAGTTCCAGACAGATCCAACCGTTCACAGATACGCAGTATTTT.

The rearrangement joins TRBV2 to TRBJ2-7; a weak D match, TRBD1 (5 bases). The CDR3 totals 12 residues. CDR1 is SNHLY and CDR2 is FYNNEI in the germline V gene. Trimming removed 5 bases from V and 6 bases from J, with 11 bases in between. The CDR3 here is CASSNQGSEQYF. Written as DNA, the CDR3 is TGTGCCAGCAGTAACCAGGGCAGCGAGCAGTACTTC.

This clone appeared a single time. This rearrangement joins TRBV18 to TRBJ1-1; possible D gene TRBD1, 5 bases. The CDR3 is 14 amino acids. The V gene's germline CDR1 is KGHSH and CDR2 LQKENI. V lost 2 bases to trimming and J lost 0 bases, with 7 bases between them. The CDR3, as DNA: TGTGCCAGCTCACCAGTAGGGGTGAACACTGAAGCTTTCTTT. Translation: CASSPVGVNTEAFF.

This clone was counted only a few times. The J gene is TRBJ1-4, the V gene TRBV30; tentatively, D is TRBD1 (6 bases). Between the trimmed V and J ends, which lost 3 bases and 8 bases, there was a span of 10 bases. Germline V gives CDR1 GTSNPN, CDR2 SVGIG (reference sequence). There are 12 residues in the CDR3. CDR3 sequence: CAWRQGGEKLFF. The CDR3 coding sequence is TGTGCCTGGAGACAGGGAGGAGAAAAACTGTTTTTT. The variable domain in full, completed from reference TRBV30 and TRBJ1-4, reads SQTIHQWPATLVQPVGSPLSLECTVEGTSNPNLYWYRQAAGRGLQLLFYSVGIGQISSEVPQNLSASRPQDRQFILSSKKLLLSDSGFYLCAWRQGGEKLFFGSGTQLSVL.

The V and J genes are TRBV18 and TRBJ2-3; TRBD1 might be the D (5 bases). Germline CDR1 is KGHSH and CDR2 is LQKENI. The CDR3 is 15 residues long. Trimming cost V 3 bases and J 5 bases, with 15 bases left between them. The CDR3 is CASSPSREKGDTQYF. The DNA for the CDR3 is TGTGCCAGCTCACCGTCCAGGGAAAAAGGAGATACGCAGTATTTT. Looking up the rest from reference TRBV18 and TRBJ2-3 gives the full variable domain: NAGVMQNPRHLVRRRGQEARLRCSPMKGHSHVYWYRQLPEEGLKFMVYLQKENIIDESGMPKERFSAEFPKEGPSILRIQQVVRGDSAAYFCASSPSREKGDTQYFGPGTRLTVL.

This clone was detected many times. The rearrangement uses TRBV23-1 and TRBJ1-5; no clear D. TRBV23-1 is identified as an open reading frame with a role that is uncertain. V lost 0 bases and J 3 bases, leaving 9 bases between the germline ends. CDR3 size: 15 residues. Here the CDR3 DNA reads TGCGCCAGCAGTCAATCCGACCGCTTCAATCAGCCCCAGCATTTT. Residues: CASSQSDRFNQPQHF.

This chain uses TRBV6-1 with TRBJ2-7, with D unclear. Germline V lookup: CDR1 MNHNS, CDR2 SASEGT. The CDR3 has 15 residues. Trimming removed 2 bases from V and 6 bases from J, with 17 bases in between. The CDR3 here is CASSESVSRTIEQYF. CDR3 coding DNA: TGTGCCAGCAGTGAATCCGTTTCCAGAACTATCGAGCAGTACTTC.

This chain links TRBV5-4 with TRBJ2-7; maybe TRBD2 (6 bases). The CDR3 is 14 amino acids. The V gene's germline CDR1 is SGHNT and CDR2 YYREEE (reference sequence). V lost 2 bases and J 3 bases, leaving 12 bases between the germline ends. The chain's CDR3 is CASSFGAGDYEQYF. The CDR3 nucleotides read TGTGCCAGCAGCTTCGGAGCGGGCGACTACGAGCAGTACTTC.

The V and J genes are TRBV7-2 and TRBJ2-7; TRBD1 matches at 9 bases. The CDR3 loop spans 13 amino acids. V trimming: 7 bases; J trimming: 7 bases; junction bases outside the gene matches: 8. The germline V gene has CDR1 SGHTA and CDR2 FQGNSA. In DNA form, the CDR3 reads TGTGCCAGCAACGTACAGGGGGCAGGAGAGCAGTACTTC. Amino acid sequence: CASNVQGAGEQYF.

This chain connects TRBV7-6 to TRBJ2-3, with 11 bases identical to TRBD2. Trimming at V came to 4 bases and at J to 5 bases, leaving 20 bases not matched to a gene. CDR1 is SGHVS, CDR2 FNYEAQ, per germline. The CDR3 length is 20 residues. This CDR3 reads CASSSLPSSGGLVGRDTQYF. The DNA for the CDR3 is TGTGCCAGCAGCTCACTCCCCTCTAGCGGGGGGCTGGTTGGGAGAGATACGCAGTATTTT.

The count of this clone is one. The J gene is TRBJ2-2, the V gene TRBV11-3, with D maybe TRBD2 (6 bases). Trimming took 5 bases from V and 7 from J, leaving 8 bases between them. Germline V CDR1 and CDR2: SGHNT, YENEEA. This CDR3 has 12 amino acids. CDR3 loop: CASSGGIGELFF. CDR3 DNA sequence: TGTGCCAGCAGCGGGGGGATCGGGGAGCTGTTTTTT.

The chain joins TRBV29-1 to TRBJ2-3; 7 bases are a match to TRBD1. V lost 6 bases, J lost 6 bases, and 9 bases stayed unmatched. CDR1 is SQVTM and CDR2 is ANQGSEA in the germline V gene. The CDR3 runs 13 residues. Written as DNA, the CDR3 is TGCAGCGTACAACAGGGGACCCCGGATACGCAGTATTTT. This gives the protein CSVQQGTPDTQYF.

Regarding this clone: Within the sample, other DNA sequences also encode this same CDR3. V and J are TRBV30 and TRBJ1-4; TRBD1 agrees at 8 bases. The CDR3 runs to 17 residues. Trimming cost V 3 bases and J 14 bases; bases outside gene matches: 23. Germline V gene data show CDR1 as GTSNPN and CDR2 as SVGIG (reference sequence). The CDR3, as DNA: TGTGCCTGGAGCCGTGGACAGGGCTTTATTATTATGGAGCAGCTGTTTTTT. Translating it yields CAWSRGQGFIIMEQLFF.

This clone turned up a few times. The V call is TRBV7-9, the J call TRBJ1-4; TRBD1 matches at 9 bases. From germline, CDR1 is SEHNR and CDR2 FQNEAQ (reference sequence). This CDR3 contains 14 residues. J gave up 8 bases and V 3 bases, and 4 bases lay outside the gene matches. The CDR3 DNA is TGTGCCAGCAGCTTGGGACAGGGAGTCGAAAAACTGTTTTTT. Its translation is CASSLGQGVEKLFF.

This clone was detected a few times. This chain joins TRBV14 and TRBJ1-2; D call uncertain. The CDR3 is made up of 14 amino acids. V was clipped by 4 bases and J by 6 bases, with 15 bases between them. The germline V gene encodes CDR1 SGHDN and CDR2 FVKESK. The CDR3 loop reads CASSRDAVSHGYTF. In nucleotides, the CDR3 is TGTGCCAGCAGCCGGGATGCAGTCTCTCATGGCTACACCTTC. The full variable domain, completed using reference TRBV14 and TRBJ1-2, is EAGVTQFPSHSVIEKGQTVTLRCDPISGHDNLYWYRRVMGKEIKFLLHFVKESKQDESGMPNNRFLAERTGGTYSTLKVQPAELEDSGVYFCASSRDAVSHGYTFGSGTRLTVV.

The J gene is TRBJ1-5, the V gene TRBV5-1, with D hard to call. The CDR3 runs to 13 residues. Germline CDR1 reads SGHRS; CDR2 reads YFSETQ. V shed 5 bases and J shed 3 bases, with 9 bases lying between them. Written as DNA, the CDR3 is TGCGCCAGCAGACGGGATCCCAATCAGCCCCAGCATTTT. The encoded protein is CASRRDPNQPQHF.

The V call is TRBV7-2, the J call TRBJ1-2, with D possibly matching TRBD1 (6 bases). There are 15 residues in the CDR3. Germline loops: CDR1 SGHTA, CDR2 FQGNSA. V was cut by 5 bases and J by 6 bases, with 19 bases left in between. CDR3 in DNA: TGTGCCAGCAGCCCCCGGCCCGCAGGGGAAAATGGCTACACCTTC. Encoded protein: CASSPRPAGENGYTF.

This clone was detected a few times. The chain combines TRBV4-1 with TRBJ1-5, with TRBD1 matching over 7 bases. This CDR3 comprises 17 residues. V was clipped by 0 bases and J by 0 bases; unmatched bases: 5. CDR1 MGHRA and CDR2 YSYEKL come from the germline V gene. The CDR3 bases are TGCGCCAGCAGCCAAGAGGGACAGCTTTATAGCAATCAGCCCCAGCATTTT. Its translation is CASSQEGQLYSNQPQHF.

The gene calls are TRBV12-5 and TRBJ1-1; 7 bases align to TRBD1. From germline, CDR1 is LGHNT and CDR2 FRNRAP. Trimming took 1 base from V and 2 from J; bases not matched to a gene: 4. The length of the CDR3 is 15 residues. The CDR3 reads CASGLGDRDNTEAFF. The CDR3 nucleotides are TGTGCTAGTGGTTTGGGCGACAGGGATAACACTGAAGCTTTCTTT.

CDR3 protein: CASSAGPGQSRSGNTIYF. In DNA, the CDR3 is TGTGCCAGCTCAGCGGGACCGGGACAGAGCCGCTCTGGAAACACCATATATTTT. The chain links TRBV18 to TRBJ1-3, with 7 bases identical to TRBD1. The CDR3 length is 18 residues. Losses at the gene ends were 5 bases for V and 0 bases for J; bases not matched to a gene: 13. Germline V gene sequence: CDR1 KGHSH, CDR2 LQKENI.

V gene TRBV19 combines with J gene TRBJ1-2; perhaps TRBD1 as D (6 bases). The germline V gene encodes CDR1 LNHDA and CDR2 SQIVND (reference sequence). Trimming removed 8 bases from V and 7 bases from J, with 14 bases in between. CDR3 length equals 12 residues. The CDR3 loop reads CASLTGLAGYTF. The CDR3 DNA sequence: TGTGCCAGTCTAACAGGGCTGGCTGGCTACACCTTC.